The text below deals with one T cell receptor beta chain. Per the study methods: Quantification of nucleated cells was approximated via reference gene primer amplification. The protocol was immunoSEQ multiplex PCR, while the TCRdb copy is restricted to in-frame clones and leaves out a portion. V, J and clone size are taken as reported in that table, and D and trimming were inferred from the DNA itself. The table lists around 140,000 clones, about nine tenths of them singletons. The V gene's germline CDR1 is SNHLY and CDR2 FYNNEI. V lost 8 bases to trimming and J lost 2 bases; unmatched junction nucleotides: 16. The CDR3 has 17 amino acids. These data belong to a study of blood T cell repertoires in COVID-19. Study at large: The United States, Italy and Spain provided the acute and convalescent COVID-19 samples. The analysed material was cDNA or gDNA that came from T cells, B-cell-depleted T cells, or PBMCs.

This chain links TRBV2 with TRBJ2-3, with 7 positions matching TRBD2. Sequences were obtained from peripheral blood. This TCR derives from a man aged 50 to 60 with acute or convalescent COVID-19. As DNA, the CDR3 is TGTGCCAGCGGTACCGTCCGGGGGGAAGAGTACACAGATACGCAGTATTTT. Residues: CASGTVRGEEYTDTQYF.